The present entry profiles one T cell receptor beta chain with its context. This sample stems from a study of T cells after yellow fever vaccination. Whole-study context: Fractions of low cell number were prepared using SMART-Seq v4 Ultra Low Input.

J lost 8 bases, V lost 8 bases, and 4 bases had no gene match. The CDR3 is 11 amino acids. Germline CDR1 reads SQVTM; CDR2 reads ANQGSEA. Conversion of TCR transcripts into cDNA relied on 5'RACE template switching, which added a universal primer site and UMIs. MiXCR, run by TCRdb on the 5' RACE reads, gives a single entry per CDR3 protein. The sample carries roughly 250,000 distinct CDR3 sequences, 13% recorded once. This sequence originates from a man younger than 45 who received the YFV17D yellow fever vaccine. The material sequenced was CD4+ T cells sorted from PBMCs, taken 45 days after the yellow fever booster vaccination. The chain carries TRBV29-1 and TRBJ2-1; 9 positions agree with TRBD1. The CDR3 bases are TGCAGCCCGGGACAGGGACATGAGCAGTTCTTC. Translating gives CSPGQGHEQFF.